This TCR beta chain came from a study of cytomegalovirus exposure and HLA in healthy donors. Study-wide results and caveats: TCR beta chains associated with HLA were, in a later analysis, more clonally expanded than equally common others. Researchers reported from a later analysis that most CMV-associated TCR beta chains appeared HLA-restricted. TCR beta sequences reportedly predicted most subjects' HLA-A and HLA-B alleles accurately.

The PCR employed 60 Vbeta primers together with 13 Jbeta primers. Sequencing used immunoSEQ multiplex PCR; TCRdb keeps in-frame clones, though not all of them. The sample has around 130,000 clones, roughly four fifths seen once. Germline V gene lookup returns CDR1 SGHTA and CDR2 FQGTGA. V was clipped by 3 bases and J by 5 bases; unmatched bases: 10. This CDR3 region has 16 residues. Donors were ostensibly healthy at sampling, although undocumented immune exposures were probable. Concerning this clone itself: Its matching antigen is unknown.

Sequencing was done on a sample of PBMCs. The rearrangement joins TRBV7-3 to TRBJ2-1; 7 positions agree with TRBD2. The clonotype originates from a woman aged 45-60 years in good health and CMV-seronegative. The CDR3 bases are TGTGCCAGCAGCTTCGGTGCCGTCGGGGGGAACAATGAGCAGTTCTTC. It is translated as CASSFGAVGGNNEQFF.